This T cell receptor beta chain was obtained from a study of T cell repertoires in cytomegalovirus infection. About the study: Evidence of both CMV infection and a matching HLA type came from public TCR beta signatures. Overall study findings and caveats: CMV carriers with the relevant HLA were identified by cumulative public TCR beta family frequency. Clonotype analysis showed dominance of the ex vivo response by HLA-C-restricted CMV-specific TCR beta clonotypes.

One entry per CDR3 protein results from TCRdb running MiXCR on the reads. The sample comprises about 300,000 distinct CDR3 sequences, roughly a tenth of which are singletons, and around 2.5% rests with the top ten. This clonotype was detected a few times. Antigen specificity is unknown. The clonotype comes from a human donor in good health (CMV status not recorded). Some clones in this sample may be carry-over from other donors' samples. Sequencing was performed on PBMCs.

Written as DNA, the CDR3 is TGCAGCGGACTCAAGAGGGACACAGATACGCAGTATTTT. Its protein is CSGLKRDTDTQYF. This rearrangement joins TRBV29-1 to TRBJ2-3; TRBD2 is a possible D gene (5 bases). The CDR3 covers 13 residues. The germline V gene has CDR1 SQVTM and CDR2 ANQGSEA. The germline V and J ends were trimmed by 7 bases and 2 bases, with 13 bases remaining between them.